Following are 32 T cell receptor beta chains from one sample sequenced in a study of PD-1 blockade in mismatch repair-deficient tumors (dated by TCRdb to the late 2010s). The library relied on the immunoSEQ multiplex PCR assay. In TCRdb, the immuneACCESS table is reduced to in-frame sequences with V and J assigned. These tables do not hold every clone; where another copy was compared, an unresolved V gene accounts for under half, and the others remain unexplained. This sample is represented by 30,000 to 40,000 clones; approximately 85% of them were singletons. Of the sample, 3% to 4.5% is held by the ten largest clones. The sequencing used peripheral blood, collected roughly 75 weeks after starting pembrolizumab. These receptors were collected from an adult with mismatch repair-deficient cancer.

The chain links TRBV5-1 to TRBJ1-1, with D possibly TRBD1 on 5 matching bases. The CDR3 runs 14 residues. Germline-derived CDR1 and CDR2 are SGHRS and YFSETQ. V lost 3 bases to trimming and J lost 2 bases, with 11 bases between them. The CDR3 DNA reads TGCGCCAGCAGCTGGGGGTCCGGTAACACTGAAGCTTTCTTT. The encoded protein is CASSWGSGNTEAFF.

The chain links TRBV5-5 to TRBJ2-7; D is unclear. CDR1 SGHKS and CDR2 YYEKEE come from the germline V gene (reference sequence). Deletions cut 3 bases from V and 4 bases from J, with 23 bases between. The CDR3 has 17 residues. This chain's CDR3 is CASSSRTEATGGYEQYF. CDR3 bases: TGTGCCAGCAGCTCGCGAACAGAGGCCACGGGTGGGTACGAGCAGTACTTC.

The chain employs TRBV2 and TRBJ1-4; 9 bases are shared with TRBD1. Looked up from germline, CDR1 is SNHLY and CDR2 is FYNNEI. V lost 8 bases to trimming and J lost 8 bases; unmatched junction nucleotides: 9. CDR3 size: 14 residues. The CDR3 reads CASGEDRGGEKLFF. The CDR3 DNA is TGTGCCAGCGGAGAGGACAGGGGTGGGGAAAAACTGTTTTTT.

In nucleotides, the CDR3 is TGTGCCAGCAGCTTCATTGGACGACGGTACGAGCAGTACTTC. It codes for CASSFIGRRYEQYF. This sequence joins TRBV5-6 and TRBJ2-7; D not resolved. Trimming cost V 2 bases and J 4 bases, with 13 bases left between them. Germline V lookup: CDR1 SGHDT, CDR2 YYEEEE. The CDR3 is 14 residues long.

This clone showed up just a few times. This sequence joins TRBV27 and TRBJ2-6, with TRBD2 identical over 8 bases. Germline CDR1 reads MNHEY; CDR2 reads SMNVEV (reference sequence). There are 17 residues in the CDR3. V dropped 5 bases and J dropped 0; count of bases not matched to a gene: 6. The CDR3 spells CASSGAGANSGANVLTF. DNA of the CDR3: TGTGCCAGCAGTGGAGCGGGGGCAAACTCTGGGGCCAACGTCCTGACTTTC.

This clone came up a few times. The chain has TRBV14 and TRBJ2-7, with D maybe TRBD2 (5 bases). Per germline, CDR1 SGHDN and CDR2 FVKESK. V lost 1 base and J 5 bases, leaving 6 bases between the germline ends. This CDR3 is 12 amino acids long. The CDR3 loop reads CASSQGEHEQYF. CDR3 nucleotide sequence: TGTGCCAGCAGCCAAGGGGAGCACGAGCAGTACTTC.

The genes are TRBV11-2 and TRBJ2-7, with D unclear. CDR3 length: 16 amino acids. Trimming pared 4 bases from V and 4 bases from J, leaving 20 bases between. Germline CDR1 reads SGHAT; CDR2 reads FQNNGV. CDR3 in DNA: TGTGCCAGCAGCTCAAATATTGGACCCGCCTCATACGAGCAGTACTTC. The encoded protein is CASSSNIGPASYEQYF.

In DNA, the CDR3 is TGTGCCAGCTCGGGACAGGGGGCCGGCGGGGTCACTGAAGCTTTCTTT. This gives the protein CASSGQGAGGVTEAFF. The V and J genes are TRBV9 and TRBJ1-1, with TRBD1 matching 12 bases. The CDR3 runs to 16 residues. The trim removed 7 bases at V and 4 bases at J, leaving 11 bases unmatched. Per germline, CDR1 SGDLS and CDR2 YYNGEE. Using reference TRBV9 and TRBJ1-1 for the parts outside the CDR3, the full variable domain is DSGVTQTPKHLITATGQRVTLRCSPRSGDLSVYWYQQSLDQGLQFLIQYYNGEERAKGNILERFSAQQFPDLHSELNLSSLELGDSALYFCASSGQGAGGVTEAFFGQGTRLTVV.

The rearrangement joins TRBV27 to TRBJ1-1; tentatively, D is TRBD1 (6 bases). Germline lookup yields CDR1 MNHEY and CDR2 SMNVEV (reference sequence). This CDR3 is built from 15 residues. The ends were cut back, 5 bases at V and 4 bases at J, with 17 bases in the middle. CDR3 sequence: CASSTLDSEGTEAFF. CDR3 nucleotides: TGTGCCAGCAGTACTCTGGACAGTGAGGGCACTGAAGCTTTCTTT.

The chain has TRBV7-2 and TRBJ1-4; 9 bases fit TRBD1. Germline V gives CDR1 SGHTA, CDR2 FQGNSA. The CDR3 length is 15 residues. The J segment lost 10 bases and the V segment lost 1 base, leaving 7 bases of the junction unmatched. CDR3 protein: CASSLVGGTGLKLFF. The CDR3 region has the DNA TGTGCCAGCAGCTTAGTAGGGGGGACAGGGTTAAAACTGTTTTTT.

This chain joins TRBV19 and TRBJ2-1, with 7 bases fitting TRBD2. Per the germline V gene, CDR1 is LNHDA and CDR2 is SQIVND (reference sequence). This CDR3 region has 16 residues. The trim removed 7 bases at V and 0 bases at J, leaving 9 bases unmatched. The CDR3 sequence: CASTPSGLDSYNEQFF. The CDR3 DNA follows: TGTGCCAGTACCCCGTCCGGACTAGACTCCTACAATGAGCAGTTCTTC.

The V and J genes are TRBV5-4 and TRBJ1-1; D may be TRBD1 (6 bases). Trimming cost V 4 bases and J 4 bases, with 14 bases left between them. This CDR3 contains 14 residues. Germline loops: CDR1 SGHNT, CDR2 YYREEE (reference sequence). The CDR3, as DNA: TGTGCCAGCAGCCCCGGGGGCCGGGGCACTGAAGCTTTCTTT. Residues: CASSPGGRGTEAFF.

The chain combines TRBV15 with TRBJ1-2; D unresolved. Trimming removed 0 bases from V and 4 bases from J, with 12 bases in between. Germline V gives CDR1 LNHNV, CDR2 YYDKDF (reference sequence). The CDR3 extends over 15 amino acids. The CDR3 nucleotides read TGTGCCACCAGCAGAGATTGGCAGGCGCGCTATGGCTACACCTTC. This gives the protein CATSRDWQARYGYTF.

Written as DNA, the CDR3 is TGTGCCAGCAGGGGACAGGGGAACACTGAAGCTTTCTTT. It is translated as CASRGQGNTEAFF. The gene calls are TRBV2 and TRBJ1-1; 9 nucleotides align to TRBD1. Germline lookup yields CDR1 SNHLY and CDR2 FYNNEI. CDR3 length: 13 residues. V lost 6 bases and J lost 1; bases outside the gene matches: 0.

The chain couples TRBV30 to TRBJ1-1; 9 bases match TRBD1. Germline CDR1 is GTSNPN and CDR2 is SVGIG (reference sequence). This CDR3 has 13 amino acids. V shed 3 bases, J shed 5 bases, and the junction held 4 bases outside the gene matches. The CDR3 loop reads CAWRRTGVTEAFF. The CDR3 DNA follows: TGTGCCTGGAGAAGGACAGGGGTTACTGAAGCTTTCTTT.

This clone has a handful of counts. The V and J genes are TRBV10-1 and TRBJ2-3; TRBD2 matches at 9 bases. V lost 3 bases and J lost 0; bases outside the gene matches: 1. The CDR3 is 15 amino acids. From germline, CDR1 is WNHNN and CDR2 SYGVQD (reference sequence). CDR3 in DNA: TGCGCCAGCAGTGAAGGACTAGCGAGCACAGATACGCAGTATTTT. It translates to CASSEGLASTDTQYF.

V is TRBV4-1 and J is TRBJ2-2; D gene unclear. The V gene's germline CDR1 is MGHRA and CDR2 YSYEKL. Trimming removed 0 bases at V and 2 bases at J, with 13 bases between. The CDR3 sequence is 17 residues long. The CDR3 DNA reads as TGCGCCAGCAGCCAAGACTTGTTGGCGGCTAACACCGGGGAGCTGTTTTTT. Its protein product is CASSQDLLAANTGELFF.

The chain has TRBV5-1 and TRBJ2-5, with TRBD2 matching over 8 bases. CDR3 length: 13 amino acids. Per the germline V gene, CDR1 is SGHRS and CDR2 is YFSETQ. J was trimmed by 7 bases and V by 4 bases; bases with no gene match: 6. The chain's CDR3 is CASSPREGVTQYF. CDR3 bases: TGCGCCAGCAGCCCCCGGGAGGGAGTGACCCAGTACTTC.

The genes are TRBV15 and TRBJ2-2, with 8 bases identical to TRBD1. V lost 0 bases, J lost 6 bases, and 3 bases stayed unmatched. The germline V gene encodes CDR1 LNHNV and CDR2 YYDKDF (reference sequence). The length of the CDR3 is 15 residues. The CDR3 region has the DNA TGTGCCACCAGCAGAGACAGGGGGCAGGCCGGGGAGCTGTTTTTT. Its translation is CATSRDRGQAGELFF.

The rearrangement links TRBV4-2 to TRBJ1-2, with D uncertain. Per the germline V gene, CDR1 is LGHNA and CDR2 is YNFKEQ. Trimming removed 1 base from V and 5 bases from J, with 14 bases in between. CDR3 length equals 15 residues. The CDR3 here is CASSQGVPPEYGYTF. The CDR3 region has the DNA TGTGCCAGCAGCCAAGGGGTGCCTCCCGAATATGGCTACACCTTC.

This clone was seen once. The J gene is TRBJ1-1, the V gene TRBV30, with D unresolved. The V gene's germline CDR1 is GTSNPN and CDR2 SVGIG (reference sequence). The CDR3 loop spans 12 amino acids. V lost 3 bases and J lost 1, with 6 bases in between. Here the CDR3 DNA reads TGTGCCTGGAGCGCCACGAACACTGAAGCTTTCTTT. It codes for CAWSATNTEAFF.

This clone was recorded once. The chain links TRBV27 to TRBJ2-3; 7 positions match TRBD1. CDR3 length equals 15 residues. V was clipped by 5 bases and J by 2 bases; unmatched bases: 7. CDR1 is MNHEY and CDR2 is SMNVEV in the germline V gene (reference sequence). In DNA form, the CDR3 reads TGTGCCAGCAGTCCGCCGGGACAGAACACAGATACGCAGTATTTT. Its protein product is CASSPPGQNTDTQYF.

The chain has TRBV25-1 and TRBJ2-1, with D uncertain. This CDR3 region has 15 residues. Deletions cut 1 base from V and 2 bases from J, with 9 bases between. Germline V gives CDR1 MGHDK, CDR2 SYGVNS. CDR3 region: CASSELVSAYNEQFF. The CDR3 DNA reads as TGTGCCAGCAGTGAATTAGTGTCGGCCTACAATGAGCAGTTCTTC.

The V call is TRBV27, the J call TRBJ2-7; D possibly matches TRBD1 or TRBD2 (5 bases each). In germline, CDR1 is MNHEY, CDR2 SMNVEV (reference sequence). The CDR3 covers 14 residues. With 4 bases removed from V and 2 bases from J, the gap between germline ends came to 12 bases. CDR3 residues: CASSSGTGPYEQYF. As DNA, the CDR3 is TGTGCCAGCAGTTCTGGGACGGGTCCCTACGAGCAGTACTTC.

This CDR3 is CASSPRQGASADTQYF. The DNA of the CDR3 is TGTGCCAGCTCACCACGGCAGGGGGCTAGTGCAGATACGCAGTATTTT. The rearrangement links TRBV18 to TRBJ2-3; 8 bases are shared with TRBD1. The V segment lost 1 base and the J segment 4 bases; nucleotides outside the gene matches: 7. This CDR3 spans 16 amino acids. CDR1 KGHSH and CDR2 LQKENI come from the germline V gene.

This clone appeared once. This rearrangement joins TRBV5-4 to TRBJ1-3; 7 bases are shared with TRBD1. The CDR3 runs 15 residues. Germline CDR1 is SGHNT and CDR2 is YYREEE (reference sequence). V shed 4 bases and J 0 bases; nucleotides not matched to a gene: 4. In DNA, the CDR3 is TGTGCCAGCAGCGCGGGACAGAGCTCTGGAAACACCATATATTTT. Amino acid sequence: CASSAGQSSGNTIYF.

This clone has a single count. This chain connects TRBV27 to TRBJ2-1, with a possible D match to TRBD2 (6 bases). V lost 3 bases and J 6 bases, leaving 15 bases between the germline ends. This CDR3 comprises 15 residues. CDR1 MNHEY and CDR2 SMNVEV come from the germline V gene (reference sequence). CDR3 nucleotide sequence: TGTGCCAGCAGTTTGGGACTCCGCCTGAGCAATGAGCAGTTCTTC. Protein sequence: CASSLGLRLSNEQFF.

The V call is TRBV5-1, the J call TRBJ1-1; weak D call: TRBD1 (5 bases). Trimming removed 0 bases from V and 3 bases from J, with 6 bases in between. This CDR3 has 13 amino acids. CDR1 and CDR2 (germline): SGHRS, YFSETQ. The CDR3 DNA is TGCGCCAGCAGCTTGGCAGGGCACACTGAAGCTTTCTTT. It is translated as CASSLAGHTEAFF.

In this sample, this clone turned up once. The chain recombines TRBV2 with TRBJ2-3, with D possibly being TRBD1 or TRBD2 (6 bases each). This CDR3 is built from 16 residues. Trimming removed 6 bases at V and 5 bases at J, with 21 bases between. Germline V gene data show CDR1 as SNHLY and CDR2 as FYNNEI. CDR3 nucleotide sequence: TGTGCCAGCAGCTGGGGGGTAAACAGGGCGGTAGATACGCAGTATTTT. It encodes CASSWGVNRAVDTQYF.

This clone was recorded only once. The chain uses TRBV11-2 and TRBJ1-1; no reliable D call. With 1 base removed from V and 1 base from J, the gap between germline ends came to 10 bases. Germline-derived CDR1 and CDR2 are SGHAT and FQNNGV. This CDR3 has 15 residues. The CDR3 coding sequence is TGTGCCAGCAGCTTAGTTGGGTCCGGGAACACTGAAGCTTTCTTT. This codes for CASSLVGSGNTEAFF. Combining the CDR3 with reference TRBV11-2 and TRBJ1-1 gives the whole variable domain EAGVAQSPRYKIIEKRQSVAFWCNPISGHATLYWYQQILGQGPKLLIQFQNNGVVDDSQLPKDRFSAERLKGVDSTLKIQPAKLEDSAVYLCASSLVGSGNTEAFFGQGTRLTVV.

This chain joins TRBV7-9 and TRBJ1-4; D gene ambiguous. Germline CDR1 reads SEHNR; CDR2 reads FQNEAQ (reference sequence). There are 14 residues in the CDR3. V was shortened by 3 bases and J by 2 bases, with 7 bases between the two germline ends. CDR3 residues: CASSFTVTNEKLFF. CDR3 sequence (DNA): TGTGCCAGCAGCTTTACGGTGACTAATGAAAAACTGTTTTTT.

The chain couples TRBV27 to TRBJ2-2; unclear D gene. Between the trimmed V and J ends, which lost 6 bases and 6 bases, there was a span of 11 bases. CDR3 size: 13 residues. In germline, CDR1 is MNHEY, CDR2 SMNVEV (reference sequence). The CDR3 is CASSPNSAGELFF. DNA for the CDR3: TGTGCCAGCAGCCCGAATTCCGCCGGGGAGCTGTTTTTT.